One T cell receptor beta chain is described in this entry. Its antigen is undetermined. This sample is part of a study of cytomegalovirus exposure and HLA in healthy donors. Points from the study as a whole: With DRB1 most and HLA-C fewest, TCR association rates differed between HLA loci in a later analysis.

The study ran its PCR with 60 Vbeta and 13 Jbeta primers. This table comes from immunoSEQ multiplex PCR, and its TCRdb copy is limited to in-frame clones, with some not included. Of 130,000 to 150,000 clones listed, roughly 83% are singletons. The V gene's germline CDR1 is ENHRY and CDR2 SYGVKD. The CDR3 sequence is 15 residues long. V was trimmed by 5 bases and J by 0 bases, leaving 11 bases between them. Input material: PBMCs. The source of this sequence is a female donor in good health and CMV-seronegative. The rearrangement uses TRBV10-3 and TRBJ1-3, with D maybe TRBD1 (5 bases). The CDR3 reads CAISQGLRSGNTIYF. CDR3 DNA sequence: TGTGCCATCAGTCAGGGACTTCGCTCTGGAAACACCATATATTTT.